The next 25 T cell receptor beta chains were all read from a single sample in a study of T cell repertoires in cytomegalovirus infection. TCRdb redid the calling of the reads with MiXCR, one entry per CDR3 protein. The sample has a few hundred thousand distinct CDR3 sequences, over 7.5% seen once. Specimen: PBMCs. The receptors shown here come from a human donor in good health (CMV status not recorded). Some clones in this sample may be carry-over from other donors' samples.

This clonotype was counted between two and nine times. V gene TRBV19 combines with J gene TRBJ1-2; the D is unclear. Per germline, CDR1 LNHDA and CDR2 SQIVND (reference sequence). CDR3 length equals 13 residues. The V and J ends lost 5 bases and 4 bases respectively, with 11 bases between them. The CDR3 reads CASSSGRFYGYTF. The CDR3 coding sequence is TGTGCCAGTAGTTCTGGGAGGTTCTATGGCTACACCTTC.

This clonotype came up a few times. The chain joins TRBV10-3 to TRBJ2-3; no firm D call. Germline lookup yields CDR1 ENHRY and CDR2 SYGVKD. This CDR3 has 15 residues. V lost 3 bases and J 0 bases, leaving 10 bases between the germline ends. DNA for the CDR3: TGTGCCATCAGTGAAGGTGGATCTAGCACAGATACGCAGTATTTT. Amino acid sequence: CAISEGGSSTDTQYF.

The V and J genes are TRBV27 and TRBJ2-7; the D gene could be TRBD1 or TRBD2 (5 bases each). The CDR3 sequence is 13 residues long. Trimming left V 5 bases short and J 10 bases short, with 18 bases between. The germline V gene encodes CDR1 MNHEY and CDR2 SMNVEV (reference sequence). CDR3 residues: CASSGGQASGQYF. The CDR3 DNA is TGTGCCAGCAGTGGCGGACAAGCTTCGGGACAGTACTTC.

The V gene is TRBV6-5, the J gene TRBJ1-4, with a possible D match to TRBD1 (5 bases). CDR1 and CDR2 from the germline V gene are MNHEY and SVGAGI. Trimming stripped 0 bases from V and 1 base from J, with 6 bases between. The CDR3 is made up of 15 amino acids. In DNA form, the CDR3 reads TGTGCCAGCAGTTACTCGGGGGGAACTAATGAAAAACTGTTTTTT. It translates to CASSYSGGTNEKLFF.

This clonotype appeared a few times. The V gene is TRBV6-8, the J gene TRBJ2-2; 12 nucleotides match TRBD1. CDR1 is MNHGY, CDR2 SAAAGT, per germline. V shed 4 bases, J shed 6 bases, and the junction held 6 bases outside the gene matches. CDR3 length: 16 residues. CDR3 sequence (DNA): TGTGCCAGCAGTTCGCCGGGACAGGGGGCGCCCGGGGAGCTGTTTTTT. Its translation is CASSSPGQGAPGELFF.

At least ten counts were recorded for this clonotype. This chain connects TRBV15 to TRBJ2-2; D not certain. The CDR3 is 13 amino acids. In germline, CDR1 is LNHNV, CDR2 YYDKDF (reference sequence). The V and J ends lost 7 bases and 5 bases respectively, with 11 bases between them. For the CDR3, the DNA is TGTGCCACCAATCCCGCGCCTACCGGGGAGCTGTTTTTT. Translated, it gives CATNPAPTGELFF.

This clonotype was observed at least ten times. The CDR3 DNA sequence: TGTGCCACCAGCAGAGATCCGCGGGGGGCCAACGAGCAGTACTTC. This translates into CATSRDPRGANEQYF. The chain couples TRBV15 to TRBJ2-7; 8 bases agree with TRBD2. The length of the CDR3 is 15 residues. CDR1 and CDR2 from the germline V gene are LNHNV and YYDKDF (reference sequence). V dropped 0 bases and J dropped 5; count of bases not matched to a gene: 6. Using reference TRBV15 and TRBJ2-7 for the parts outside the CDR3, the full variable domain is DAMVIQNPRYQVTQFGKPVTLSCSQTLNHNVMYWYQQKSSQAPKLLFHYYDKDFNNEADTPDNFQSRRPNTSFCFLDIRSPGLGDTAMYLCATSRDPRGANEQYFGPGTRLTVT.

This clonotype was counted between two and nine times. The chain carries TRBV4-3 and TRBJ1-5, with 8 bases aligning to TRBD1. This CDR3 is 15 amino acids long. Germline trimming cut 0 bases from V and 7 bases from J; bases unmatched to any gene: 5. Germline loops: CDR1 LGHNA, CDR2 YSLEER. The chain's CDR3 is CASSQDYRGWQPQHF. The CDR3 bases are TGCGCCAGCAGCCAAGATTACAGGGGGTGGCAGCCCCAGCATTTT.

This clonotype was counted at least ten times. The chain joins TRBV7-2 to TRBJ2-1; 7 bases line up with TRBD2. The J segment lost 3 bases and the V segment lost 1 base, leaving 3 bases of the junction unmatched. CDR1 and CDR2 from the germline V gene are SGHTA and FQGNSA. CDR3 length: 15 amino acids. CDR3 DNA sequence: TGTGCCAGCAGCTTAGGGGACTACCTCTACAATGAGCAGTTCTTC. Translating gives CASSLGDYLYNEQFF.

This clonotype was found many times. The rearrangement uses TRBV7-2 and TRBJ2-5, with TRBD1 matching over 7 bases. CDR1 and CDR2 from the germline V gene are SGHTA and FQGNSA. This CDR3 is 15 amino acids long. Trimming took 1 base from V and 7 from J; bases not matched to a gene: 9. This CDR3 is CASSLGQGATPTQYF. In DNA, the CDR3 is TGTGCCAGCAGCTTAGGACAGGGTGCCACCCCGACCCAGTACTTC.

Worth noting for this clonotype: Being one base from a much bigger clone, this may be a read error. The chain combines TRBV7-2 with TRBJ2-5; TRBD2 matches at 10 bases. CDR3 length: 16 residues. Germline trimming cut 5 bases from V and 7 bases from J; bases unmatched to any gene: 13. Germline V lookup: CDR1 SGHTA, CDR2 FQGNSA. Here the CDR3 DNA reads TGTGCCAGCAGCCCTGGGACTAGCGAGTCTGGGGGGACCCAGTACTTC. It encodes CASSPGTSESGGTQYF.

The chain combines TRBV28 with TRBJ1-1, with a tentative D call TRBD1 (5 bases). Germline V lookup: CDR1 MDHEN, CDR2 SYDVKM. Deletions cut 5 bases from V and 1 base from J, with 11 bases between. CDR3 size: 14 residues. The CDR3 DNA reads as TGTGCCAGCAGTCCCCCGGGACCGAACACTGAAGCTTTCTTT. Its protein is CASSPPGPNTEAFF.

The sample holds a few counts of this clonotype. The rearrangement uses TRBV20-1 and TRBJ1-1; D is undetermined. The CDR3 runs to 12 residues. The V end was cut by 4 bases, the J end by 5 bases, with 11 bases between. Germline V gene data show CDR1 as DFQATT and CDR2 as SNEGSKA (reference sequence). The CDR3 nucleotides are TGCAGTGCTAAAAAGGGTGGTACTGAAGCTTTCTTT. It specifies CSAKKGGTEAFF.

This clonotype has at least ten counts. V and J are TRBV10-3 and TRBJ2-7, with unresolved D. V lost 4 bases and J 3 bases, leaving 7 bases between the germline ends. The CDR3 covers 12 residues. Germline CDR1 is ENHRY and CDR2 is SYGVKD. CDR3 in amino acids: CAISAQFYEQYF. The CDR3 coding sequence is TGTGCCATCAGTGCGCAGTTCTACGAGCAGTACTTC.

V gene TRBV7-2 combines with J gene TRBJ1-2; D not resolved. Germline V gives CDR1 SGHTA, CDR2 FQGNSA. Deletions cut 3 bases from V and 0 bases from J, with 11 bases between. The length of the CDR3 is 15 residues. CDR3 nucleotide sequence: TGTGCCAGCAGCTTTGATCTGACGACTAACTATGGCTACACCTTC. As protein: CASSFDLTTNYGYTF.

This clonotype has a count of ten or more. The chain employs TRBV7-8 and TRBJ2-7; 8 bases agree with TRBD1. The CDR3 is 16 amino acids. V lost 7 bases and J lost 0; bases outside the gene matches: 11. Germline V lookup: CDR1 SGHVS, CDR2 FQNEAQ. The CDR3 region is CASTPTGQGDSYEQYF. DNA of the CDR3: TGTGCCAGCACCCCGACCGGACAGGGTGACTCCTACGAGCAGTACTTC.

This clonotype was seen many times. CDR3 in amino acids: CASSLALTNEQFF. DNA of the CDR3: TGTGCCAGCAGCTTAGCGCTTACGAATGAGCAGTTCTTC. The chain has TRBV7-6 and TRBJ2-1; D gene uncertain. The germline V gene encodes CDR1 SGHVS and CDR2 FNYEAQ. The germline V and J ends were trimmed by 0 bases and 7 bases, with 7 bases remaining between them. This CDR3 has 13 amino acids.

CDR3 sequence: CASKGGSRYEQYF. Written as DNA, the CDR3 is TGTGCCAGCAAAGGGGGCAGTAGGTACGAGCAGTACTTC. This sequence joins TRBV28 and TRBJ2-7; 7 bases are shared with TRBD1. CDR3 length equals 13 residues. Germline V gene sequence: CDR1 MDHEN, CDR2 SYDVKM. The trim removed 7 bases at V and 4 bases at J, leaving 7 bases unmatched.

This clonotype was observed many times. J is TRBJ2-2 and V is TRBV6-5; TRBD1 might be the D (5 bases). CDR1 is MNHEY and CDR2 is SVGAGI in the germline V gene. The CDR3 sequence is 14 residues long. Trimming shortened V by 2 bases and J by 3 bases, and 7 bases separated the two germline ends. The CDR3 sequence: CASSYRGYTGELFF. CDR3 nucleotides: TGTGCCAGCAGTTACAGGGGTTACACCGGGGAGCTGTTTTTT.

V and J are TRBV5-5 and TRBJ2-7; 8 positions match TRBD1. This CDR3 is 14 amino acids long. Germline CDR1 SGHKS, CDR2 YYEKEE (reference sequence). V lost 0 bases, J lost 6 bases, and 5 bases stayed unmatched. The CDR3 region is CASSLVGQGGEQYF. The CDR3, as DNA: TGTGCCAGCAGCTTGGTAGGACAGGGTGGCGAGCAGTACTTC. Complete variable domain (other parts from reference TRBV5-5 and TRBJ2-7): DAGVTQSPTHLIKTRGQQVTLRCSPISGHKSVSWYQQVLGQGPQFIFQYYEKEERGRGNFPDRFSARQFPNYSSELNVNALLLGDSALYLCASSLVGQGGEQYFGPGTRLTVT.

This clonotype has a handful of counts. A much larger clonotype is one base distant, so this may be a read error. This chain links TRBV7-2 with TRBJ2-1; 8 nucleotides match TRBD1. CDR1 is SGHTA, CDR2 FQGNSA, per germline. Trimming took 1 base from V and 1 from J; bases not matched to a gene: 6. There are 17 residues in the CDR3. CDR3 nucleotides: TGTGCCAGCAGCTTAGTTAGCAGGGGGCGTTCCTACAATGAGCAGTTCTTC. Protein sequence: CASSLVSRGRSYNEQFF. Filled out from reference TRBV7-2 and TRBJ2-1, the complete variable domain reads GAGVSQSPSNKVTEKGKDVELRCDPISGHTALYWYRQSLGQGLEFLIYFQGNSAPDKSGLPSDRFSAERTGGSVSTLTIQRTQQEDSAVYLCASSLVSRGRSYNEQFFGPGTRLTVL.

At least ten counts were recorded for this clonotype. This chain joins TRBV7-2 and TRBJ1-6; D is uncertain. Trimming removed 4 bases at V and 4 bases at J, with 8 bases between. From germline, CDR1 is SGHTA and CDR2 FQGNSA. This CDR3 region has 14 residues. DNA for the CDR3: TGTGCCAGCAGCTCGACAAGGTATAATTCACCCCTCCACTTT. Protein sequence: CASSSTRYNSPLHF.

This clonotype was counted a few times. DNA for the CDR3: TGTGCCACCTCCTGGAAAACAGATACGCAGTATTTT. The encoded protein is CATSWKTDTQYF. The chain couples TRBV10-3 to TRBJ2-3, with D hard to call. The CDR3 sequence is 12 residues long. V was shortened by 10 bases and J by 3 bases, with 11 bases between the two germline ends. The germline V gene has CDR1 ENHRY and CDR2 SYGVKD.

The chain links TRBV5-1 to TRBJ1-2, with 7 bases that match TRBD1. CDR1 SGHRS and CDR2 YFSETQ come from the germline V gene. With V trimmed by 5 bases and J by 4 bases, 8 bases remained unmatched. The CDR3 loop spans 14 amino acids. Here the CDR3 DNA reads TGCGCCAGCAGATACGGACAGGAAAGCTATGGCTACACCTTC. This gives the protein CASRYGQESYGYTF.

In its sample, this clonotype was seen many times. CDR3 amino acids: CASSGGGGMSYNEQFF. The CDR3 coding sequence is TGTGCCAGCAGTGGAGGGGGGGGGATGAGCTACAATGAGCAGTTCTTC. This chain uses TRBV7-2 with TRBJ2-1, with D perhaps matching TRBD2 (7 bases). Germline loops: CDR1 SGHTA, CDR2 FQGNSA. V was shortened by 6 bases and J by 3 bases, with 18 bases between the two germline ends. The CDR3 loop spans 16 amino acids.